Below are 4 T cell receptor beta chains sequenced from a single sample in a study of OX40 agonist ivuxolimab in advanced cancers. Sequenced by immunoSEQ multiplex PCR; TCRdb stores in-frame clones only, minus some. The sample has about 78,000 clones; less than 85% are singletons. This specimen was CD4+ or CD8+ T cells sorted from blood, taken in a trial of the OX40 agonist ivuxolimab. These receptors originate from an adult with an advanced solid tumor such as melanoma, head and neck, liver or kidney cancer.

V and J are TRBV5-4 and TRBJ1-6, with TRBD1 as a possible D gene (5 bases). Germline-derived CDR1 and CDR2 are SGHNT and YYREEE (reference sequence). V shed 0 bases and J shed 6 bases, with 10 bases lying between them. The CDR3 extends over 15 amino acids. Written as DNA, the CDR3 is TGTGCCAGCAGCTTGGGAGGGGCTGCTAATTCACCCCTCCACTTT. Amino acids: CASSLGGAANSPLHF.

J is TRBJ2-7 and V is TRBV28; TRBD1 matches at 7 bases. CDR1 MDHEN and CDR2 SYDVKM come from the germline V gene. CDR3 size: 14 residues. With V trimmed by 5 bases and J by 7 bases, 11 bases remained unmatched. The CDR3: CASSPGDREREQYF. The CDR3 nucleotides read TGTGCCAGCAGTCCCGGTGACAGGGAACGGGAGCAGTACTTC.

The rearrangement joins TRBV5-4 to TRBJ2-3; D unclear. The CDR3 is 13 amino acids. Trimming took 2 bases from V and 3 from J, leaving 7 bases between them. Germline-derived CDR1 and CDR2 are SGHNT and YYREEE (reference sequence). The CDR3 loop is CASSFTGTDTQYF. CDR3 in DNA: TGTGCCAGCAGCTTCACCGGGACAGATACGCAGTATTTT.

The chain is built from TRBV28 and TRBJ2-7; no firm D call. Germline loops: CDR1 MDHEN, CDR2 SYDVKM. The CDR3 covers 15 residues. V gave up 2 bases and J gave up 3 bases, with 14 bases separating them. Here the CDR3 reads CASSLGPGRRYEQYV. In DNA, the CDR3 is TGTGCCAGCAGTTTAGGGCCGGGCCGCCGCTACGAGCAGTACGTC.